The text below deals with one T cell receptor beta chain. Antigen specificity is unknown. The record originates from a study of human T cells and chemical hapten exposure. Study details: A roughly 2 cm by roughly 2 cm inner upper arm patch received 2% DPC for sensitization. Upper-back patches of 0.01% DPC were read at 6 days.

Germline assignment: CDR1 MNHEY and CDR2 SMNVEV (reference sequence). This CDR3 is built from 12 residues. Trimming left V 3 bases short and J 4 bases short, with 4 bases between. Study results and limitations: Counts of TCRs above 1 in 1000 frequency stayed unchanged with DPC sensitization. Alopecia in all donors means immunity may differ from healthy individuals.

TCRdb itself ran the RACE reads through MiXCR, one entry per CDR3 protein. Of approximately 100,000 distinct CDR3 sequences detected, 9.2% appear once; the ten largest clones hold over 3%. This sample's time point: patch test 2, 6 weeks after DPC sensitization. Treatment defined: therapeutic diphenylcyclopropenone sensitization with weekly scalp DPC. This material consisted of whole blood, taken in connection with sensitization to the hapten diphenylcyclopropenone (DPC). This TCR derives from a middle-aged woman with alopecia areata. Some clones in this sample may be carry-over from other donors' samples. This rearrangement joins TRBV27 to TRBJ1-5; D remains ambiguous. CDR3 sequence: CASSFWNQPQHF. The CDR3 DNA reads TGTGCCAGCAGTTTCTGGAATCAGCCCCAGCATTTT.